Below, one T cell receptor beta chain is given with its context. The data derive from a study of blood T cell repertoires in COVID-19. Across the whole study: Material from acute and convalescent COVID-19 was sourced from the United States, Italy and Spain. In each case, the material was cDNA or gDNA derived from T cells, B-cell-depleted T cells, or PBMCs.

In the original analysis: Amplifying reference gene primers gave estimates of nucleated cell counts. The assay was immunoSEQ multiplex PCR, and TCRdb's table has in-frame clones only and misses some. D and trimming come from the DNA, and the V and J calls and clone size come from that table. The sample consists of 150,000 to 180,000 clones, roughly four fifths of them appearing once. Trimming removed 1 base from V and 7 bases from J; junction bases left unmatched: 17. The CDR3 is 19 residues long. Germline V lookup: CDR1 LGHNA, CDR2 YNFKEQ. The source is a woman aged 55-69 years with acute or convalescent COVID-19. This sequence joins TRBV4-2 and TRBJ2-3; TRBD2 agrees at 10 bases. Sequences were obtained from peripheral blood. The CDR3 reads CASSQVALAGDGIQNTQYF. The CDR3, as DNA: TGTGCCAGCAGCCAAGTTGCTCTAGCGGGGGACGGGATTCAGAATACGCAGTATTTT.